These 10 T cell receptor beta chains share one sample of origin, sequenced in a study of CD8 T cells in ankylosing spondylitis. Study-level findings and limits: Typical of ankylosing spondylitis blood, it appeared, was a TCR beta motif of under 10 highly homologous variants.

From the 5' RACE reads, TCRdb called clonotypes with MiXCR, one entry per CDR3 protein. The sample yields around 890,000 distinct CDR3 sequences, about 11% seen once. For these receptors, no antigen is known. Sequenced material: blood, either unsorted or a sorted T cell fraction (not recorded which). These receptors all stem from a male donor with ankylosing spondylitis.

The V and J genes are TRBV6-1 and TRBJ2-7; TRBD2 agrees at 9 bases. The germline CDR1 and CDR2 sequences are MNHNS and SASEGT. This CDR3 has 16 amino acids. Losses at the gene ends were 7 bases for V and 7 bases for J; bases not matched to a gene: 17. The CDR3: CASIMLGVAGVEEQYF. CDR3 nucleotides: TGTGCCAGCATCATGCTCGGGGTAGCGGGAGTTGAGGAGCAGTACTTC.

This clonotype came up once. The chain employs TRBV7-2 and TRBJ1-2, with D hard to call. The CDR3 runs to 15 residues. The V end was cut by 5 bases, the J end by 4 bases, with 17 bases between. The V gene's germline CDR1 is SGHTA and CDR2 FQGNSA. CDR3 region: CASSPWTSPTYGYTF. The CDR3 DNA is TGTGCCAGCAGCCCTTGGACTTCCCCGACCTATGGCTACACCTTC.

This clonotype was observed many times. The chain has TRBV12-3 or TRBV12-4 and TRBJ1-1; perhaps TRBD1 as D (5 bases). The CDR3 has 13 residues. V lost 5 bases, J lost 5 bases, and 12 bases lay in between. This chain's CDR3 is CASSKRWGTEAFF. The CDR3 DNA reads as TGTGCCAGCAGTAAGCGATGGGGGACTGAAGCTTTCTTT.

The J gene is TRBJ1-3, the V gene TRBV7-9; D is unresolved. The CDR3 runs to 17 residues. Between the trimmed V and J ends, which lost 7 bases and 4 bases, there was a span of 23 bases. Germline lookup yields CDR1 SEHNR and CDR2 FQNEAQ (reference sequence). The CDR3 DNA follows: TGTGCCAGCATTCCGAGGACCGATTCCCTTCCGGGAAACACCATATATTTT. Residues: CASIPRTDSLPGNTIYF.

This clonotype was seen only a few times. The chain is built from TRBV2 and TRBJ2-7, with D possibly TRBD1 on 6 matching bases. The CDR3 consists of 13 residues. Deletions cut 6 bases from V and 2 bases from J, with 11 bases between. The germline CDR1 and CDR2 sequences are SNHLY and FYNNEI. CDR3 nucleotides: TGTGCCAGCAGACCTAGACAGGCCTACGAGCAGTACTTC. This codes for CASRPRQAYEQYF.

There are many counts of this clonotype. This chain joins TRBV7-2 and TRBJ2-2; 9 bases align to TRBD2. Germline V gene lookup returns CDR1 SGHTA and CDR2 FQGNSA. There are 15 residues in the CDR3. V shed 6 bases and J 5 bases; nucleotides not matched to a gene: 7. CDR3 region: CASRRGGAGTGELFF. Written as DNA, the CDR3 is TGTGCCAGCAGACGCGGGGGGGCCGGAACCGGGGAGCTGTTTTTT.

This clonotype turned up a few times. V gene TRBV29-1 combines with J gene TRBJ2-5; TRBD2 matches 7 bases. The junction had 6 bases not matched to a gene; V was cut back by 1 base and J by 4 bases. Germline loops: CDR1 SQVTM, CDR2 ANQGSEA. The CDR3 extends over 14 amino acids. DNA of the CDR3: TGCAGCGTTGAAGTGGGGGGACTAAGAGAGACCCAGTACTTC. Its protein product is CSVEVGGLRETQYF.

The V and J genes are TRBV5-1 and TRBJ2-2; TRBD1 is a possible D gene (5 bases). Per germline, CDR1 SGHRS and CDR2 YFSETQ. The V end was cut by 0 bases, the J end by 1 base, with 7 bases between. The CDR3 is 15 residues long. CDR3: CASSLGTRNTGELFF. CDR3 DNA: TGCGCCAGCAGCTTGGGGACACGGAACACCGGGGAGCTGTTTTTT.

This clonotype came up many times. V gene TRBV20-1 combines with J gene TRBJ2-1; 8 bases fit TRBD1. The CDR3 consists of 13 residues. The V gene's germline CDR1 is DFQATT and CDR2 SNEGSKA (reference sequence). V lost 1 base to trimming and J lost 9 bases; unmatched junction nucleotides: 5. DNA of the CDR3: TGCAGTGCTAGAGGGGACAGGCTATTTGAGCAGTTCTTC. It translates to CSARGDRLFEQFF.

This chain joins TRBV5-1 and TRBJ1-2, with 7 bases identical to TRBD1. V lost 2 bases, J lost 6 bases, and 10 bases stayed unmatched. Germline loops: CDR1 SGHRS, CDR2 YFSETQ. The CDR3 extends over 15 amino acids. The CDR3 DNA sequence: TGCGCCAGCAGCTTATCGACAGGGTTCGGAGATGGCTACACCTTC. Translated, it gives CASSLSTGFGDGYTF. The full variable domain, completed using reference TRBV5-1 and TRBJ1-2, is KAGVTQTPRYLIKTRGQQVTLSCSPISGHRSVSWYQQTPGQGLQFLFEYFSETQRNKGNFPGRFSGRQFSNSRSEMNVSTLELGDSALYLCASSLSTGFGDGYTFGSGTRLTVV.